Below are 6 T cell receptor beta chains sequenced from a single sample in a study of metastatic and nonmetastatic thyroid tumors. MiXCR was used by TCRdb to re-call the PCR reads. The data contain about 40,000 clones, less than 35% of them singletons. All patients reached thyroid surgery having received no treatment beforehand. Material: blood. The receptors come from a male donor with papillary thyroid cancer or a benign thyroid nodule (not recorded which). Some clones in this sample may be carry-over from other donors' samples.

This clone is classed as medium-sized (0.01 to 0.1%). The gene calls are TRBV12-3 or TRBV12-4 and TRBJ1-2; 7 positions match TRBD1. This CDR3 contains 14 residues. Trimming took 7 bases from V and 0 from J; bases not matched to a gene: 5. CDR3 nucleotides: TGTGCCAGCAACAAAGGACAGGCTAACTATGGCTACACCTTC. This sequence encodes CASNKGQANYGYTF.

This clone was observed at least ten times. The chain links TRBV20-1 to TRBJ1-6, with D unresolved. Trimming removed 4 bases at V and 5 bases at J, with 12 bases between. Germline-derived CDR1 and CDR2 are DFQATT and SNEGSKA (reference sequence). There are 14 residues in the CDR3. CDR3 sequence: CSATGRWDNSPLHF. The CDR3 region has the DNA TGCAGTGCTACGGGTCGGTGGGATAATTCACCCCTCCACTTT.

This clone occurred many times. Other DNA sequences in the same sample also yield this CDR3. CDR3 loop: CASGGQGNIQYF. The CDR3 DNA reads as TGTGCCAGTGGGGGACAGGGAAACATTCAGTACTTC. This chain connects TRBV19 to TRBJ2-4, with TRBD1 matching over 9 bases. J gave up 6 bases and V 8 bases, and 2 bases lay outside the gene matches. Germline CDR1 and CDR2: LNHDA and SQIVND (reference sequence). The CDR3 totals 12 residues.

This clone appeared many times. The junction departs from the called germline gene at one end, perhaps through a read error. V and J are TRBV5-1 and TRBJ2-2; TRBD1 agrees at 7 bases. CDR1 is SGHRS, CDR2 YFSETQ, per germline. There are 15 residues in the CDR3. CDR3 DNA sequence: TGCGCCAGCAGCATCGACAGGGTGAACCCCGGGGAGCTGTTTTTT. Its translation is CASSIDRVNPGELFF.

This chain links TRBV24-1 with TRBJ2-1; 8 positions match TRBD2. Germline CDR1 and CDR2: KGHDR and SFDVKD. V dropped 8 bases and J dropped 7; count of bases not matched to a gene: 18. The CDR3 runs 17 residues. This CDR3 reads CATIDPGGYREWNEQFF. CDR3 nucleotides: TGTGCCACCATCGACCCGGGGGGGTACAGGGAATGGAATGAGCAGTTCTTC.

This clone was observed a handful of times. In DNA, the CDR3 is TGTGCCAGCAGCCGTGACAGGTCGCCTGGCTATGGCTACACCTTC. This encodes CASSRDRSPGYGYTF. V and J are TRBV11-1 and TRBJ1-2; maybe TRBD1 (6 bases). Looked up from germline, CDR1 is SGHAT and CDR2 is FQDESV (reference sequence). This CDR3 contains 15 residues. Trimming took off 5 bases at V and 4 bases at J, with 17 bases between the two ends.